This T cell receptor (beta chain) was captured by sequencing in a study of blood T cell repertoires in COVID-19. Profiled with immunoSEQ multiplex PCR; TCRdb holds only in-frame clones, not every one. The sample lists 150,000 to 200,000 clones; 80% to 90% were seen once. Germline-derived CDR1 and CDR2 are LNHNV and YYDKDF (reference sequence). V was clipped by 0 bases and J by 3 bases; unmatched bases: 8. There are 16 residues in the CDR3. The material sequenced was peripheral blood. The gene calls are TRBV15 and TRBJ2-7, with 7 nucleotides matching TRBD2. This TCR came from a man aged 60-69 years with acute or convalescent COVID-19. The CDR3, as DNA: TGTGCCACCAGCAGAGATGGGGCTAGCGGCAACTACGAGCAGTACTTC. This encodes CATSRDGASGNYEQYF.